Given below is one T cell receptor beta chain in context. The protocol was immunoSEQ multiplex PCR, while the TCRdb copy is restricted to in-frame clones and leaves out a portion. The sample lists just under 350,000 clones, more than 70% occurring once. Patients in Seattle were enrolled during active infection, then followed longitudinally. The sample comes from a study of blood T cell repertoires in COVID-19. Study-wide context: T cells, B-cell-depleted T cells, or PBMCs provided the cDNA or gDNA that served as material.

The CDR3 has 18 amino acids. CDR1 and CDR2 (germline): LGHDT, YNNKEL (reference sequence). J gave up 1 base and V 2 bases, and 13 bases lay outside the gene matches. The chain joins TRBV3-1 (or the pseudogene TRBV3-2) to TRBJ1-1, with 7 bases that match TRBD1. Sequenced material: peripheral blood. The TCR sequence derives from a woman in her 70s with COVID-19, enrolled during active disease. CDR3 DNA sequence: TGTGCCAGCAGCCAACCCTACTGGACAGGAAAGGGGAACACTGAAGCTTTCTTT. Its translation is CASSQPYWTGKGNTEAFF.